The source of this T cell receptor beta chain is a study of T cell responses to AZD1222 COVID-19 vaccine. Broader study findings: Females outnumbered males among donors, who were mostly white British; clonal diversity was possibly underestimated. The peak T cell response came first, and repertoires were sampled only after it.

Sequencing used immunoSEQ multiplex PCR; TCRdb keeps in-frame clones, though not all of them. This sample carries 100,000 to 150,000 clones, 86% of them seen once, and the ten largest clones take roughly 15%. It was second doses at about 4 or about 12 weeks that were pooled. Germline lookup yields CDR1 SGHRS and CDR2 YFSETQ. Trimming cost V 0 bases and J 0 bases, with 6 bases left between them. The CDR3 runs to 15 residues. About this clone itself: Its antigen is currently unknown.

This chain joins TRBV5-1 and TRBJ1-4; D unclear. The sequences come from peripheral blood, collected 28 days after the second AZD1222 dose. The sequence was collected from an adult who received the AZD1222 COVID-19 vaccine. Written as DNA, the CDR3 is TGCGCCAGCAGCTTGGGGGAACCAACTAATGAAAAACTGTTTTTT. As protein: CASSLGEPTNEKLFF.